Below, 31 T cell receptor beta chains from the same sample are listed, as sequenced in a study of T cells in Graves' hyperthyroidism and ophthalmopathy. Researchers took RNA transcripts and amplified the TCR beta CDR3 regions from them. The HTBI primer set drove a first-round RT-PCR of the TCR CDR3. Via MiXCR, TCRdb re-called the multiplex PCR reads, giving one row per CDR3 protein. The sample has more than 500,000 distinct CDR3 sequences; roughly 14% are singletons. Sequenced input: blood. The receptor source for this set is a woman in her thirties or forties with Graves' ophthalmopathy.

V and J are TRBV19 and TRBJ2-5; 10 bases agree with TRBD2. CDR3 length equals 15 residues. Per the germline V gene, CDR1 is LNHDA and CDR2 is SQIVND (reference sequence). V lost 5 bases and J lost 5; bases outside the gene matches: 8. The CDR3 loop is CASSSSGSSRETQYF. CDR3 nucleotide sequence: TGTGCCAGTAGTTCTAGCGGGAGTTCCCGGGAGACCCAGTACTTC.

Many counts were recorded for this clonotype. CDR3 DNA sequence: TGCAGTGCTAGAGATCTGGGGGGCTACGAGCAGTACTTC. As protein: CSARDLGGYEQYF. The chain carries TRBV20-1 and TRBJ2-7, with TRBD2 as a possible D gene (6 bases). V was shortened by 0 bases and J by 3 bases, with 9 bases between the two germline ends. Germline V CDR1 and CDR2: DFQATT, SNEGSKA (reference sequence). The CDR3 covers 13 residues.

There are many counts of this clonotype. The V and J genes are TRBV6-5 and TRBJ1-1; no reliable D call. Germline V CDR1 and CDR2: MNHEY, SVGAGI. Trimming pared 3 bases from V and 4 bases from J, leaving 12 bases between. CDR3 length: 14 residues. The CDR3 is CASSYSGGGTEAFF. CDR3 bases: TGTGCCAGCAGTTATTCGGGTGGTGGCACTGAAGCTTTCTTT.

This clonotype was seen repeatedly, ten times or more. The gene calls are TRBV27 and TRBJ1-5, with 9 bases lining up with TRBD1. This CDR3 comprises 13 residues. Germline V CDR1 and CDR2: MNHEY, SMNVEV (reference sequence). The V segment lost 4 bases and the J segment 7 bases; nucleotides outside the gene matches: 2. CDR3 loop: CASSSDRGQPQHF. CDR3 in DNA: TGTGCCAGCAGTTCGGACAGGGGCCAGCCCCAGCATTTT.

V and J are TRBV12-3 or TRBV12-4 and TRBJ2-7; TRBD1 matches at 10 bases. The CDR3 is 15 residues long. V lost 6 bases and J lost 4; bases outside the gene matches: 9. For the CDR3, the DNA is TGTGCCAGCAGAAGGGTGACAGGGGGCGTTTACGAGCAGTACTTC. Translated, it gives CASRRVTGGVYEQYF.

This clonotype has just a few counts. The CDR3 nucleotides are TGTGCCAGCTCACGGGATAACGGGGAAAACGAGCAGTACTTC. Translated, it gives CASSRDNGENEQYF. This rearrangement joins TRBV18 to TRBJ2-7; D may be TRBD2 (5 bases). The CDR3 is made up of 14 amino acids. V dropped 4 bases and J dropped 5 bases, with 15 bases sitting between them. Germline V lookup: CDR1 KGHSH, CDR2 LQKENI.

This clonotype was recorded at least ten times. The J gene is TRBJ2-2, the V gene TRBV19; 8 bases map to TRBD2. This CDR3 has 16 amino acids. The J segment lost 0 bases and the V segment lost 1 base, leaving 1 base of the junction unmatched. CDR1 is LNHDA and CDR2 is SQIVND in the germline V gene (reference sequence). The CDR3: CASSIGSGTNTGELFF. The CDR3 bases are TGTGCCAGTAGTATAGGTAGCGGGACGAACACCGGGGAGCTGTTTTTT.

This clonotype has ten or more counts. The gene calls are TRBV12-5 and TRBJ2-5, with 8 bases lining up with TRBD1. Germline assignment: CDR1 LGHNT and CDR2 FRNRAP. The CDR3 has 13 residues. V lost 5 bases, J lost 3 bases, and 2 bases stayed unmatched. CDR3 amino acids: CASGQDREETQYF. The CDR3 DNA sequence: TGTGCTAGTGGTCAGGACAGGGAAGAGACCCAGTACTTC.

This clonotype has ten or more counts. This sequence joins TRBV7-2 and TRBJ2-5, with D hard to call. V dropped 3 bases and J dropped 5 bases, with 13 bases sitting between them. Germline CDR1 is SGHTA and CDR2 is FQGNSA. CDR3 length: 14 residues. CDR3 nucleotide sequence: TGTGCCAGCAGCTTCCAATCTGGGGTGGAGACCCAGTACTTC. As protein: CASSFQSGVETQYF. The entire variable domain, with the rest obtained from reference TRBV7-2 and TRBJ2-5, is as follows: GAGVSQSPSNKVTEKGKDVELRCDPISGHTALYWYRQSLGQGLEFLIYFQGNSAPDKSGLPSDRFSAERTGGSVSTLTIQRTQQEDSAVYLCASSFQSGVETQYFGPGTRLLVL.

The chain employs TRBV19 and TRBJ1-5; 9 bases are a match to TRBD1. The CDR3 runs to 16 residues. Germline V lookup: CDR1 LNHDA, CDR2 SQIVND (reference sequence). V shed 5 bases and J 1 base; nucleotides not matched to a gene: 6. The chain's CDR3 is CASSGTGGASNQPQHF. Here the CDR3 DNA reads TGTGCCAGTAGTGGAACAGGGGGCGCAAGCAATCAGCCCCAGCATTTT.

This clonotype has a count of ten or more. CDR3 in amino acids: CASRRATGEQYF. CDR3 nucleotides: TGTGCCAGCAGAAGGGCAACGGGCGAGCAGTACTTC. The chain joins TRBV12-3 or TRBV12-4 to TRBJ2-7; D gene uncertain. The ends were cut back, 6 bases at V and 6 bases at J, with 12 bases in the middle. This CDR3 region has 12 residues.

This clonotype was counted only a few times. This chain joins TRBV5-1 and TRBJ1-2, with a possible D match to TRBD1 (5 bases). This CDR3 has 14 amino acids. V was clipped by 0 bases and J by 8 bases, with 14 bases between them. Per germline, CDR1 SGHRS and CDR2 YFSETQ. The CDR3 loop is CASSLVAREGGYTF. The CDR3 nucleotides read TGCGCCAGCAGCTTGGTTGCCAGGGAAGGCGGCTACACCTTC.

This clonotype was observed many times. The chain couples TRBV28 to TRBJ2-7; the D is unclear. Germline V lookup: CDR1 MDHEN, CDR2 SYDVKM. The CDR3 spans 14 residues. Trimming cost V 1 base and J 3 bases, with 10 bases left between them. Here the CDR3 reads CASSLSLYNYEQYF. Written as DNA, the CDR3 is TGTGCCAGCAGTTTATCTCTCTACAACTACGAGCAGTACTTC.

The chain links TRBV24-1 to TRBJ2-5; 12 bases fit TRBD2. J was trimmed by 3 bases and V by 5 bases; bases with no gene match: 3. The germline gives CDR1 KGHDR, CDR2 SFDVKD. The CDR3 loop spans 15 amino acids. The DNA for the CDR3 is TGTGCCACCAGTGCTAGCGGGAGGGTAAAAGAGACCCAGTACTTC. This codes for CATSASGRVKETQYF.

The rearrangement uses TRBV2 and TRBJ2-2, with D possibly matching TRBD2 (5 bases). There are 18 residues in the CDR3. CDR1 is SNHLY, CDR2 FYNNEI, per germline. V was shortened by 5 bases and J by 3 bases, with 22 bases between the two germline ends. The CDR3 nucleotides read TGTGCCAGCAGTCTTCGGGAACCTCCAAGAAGACACACCGGGGAGCTGTTTTTT. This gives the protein CASSLREPPRRHTGELFF.

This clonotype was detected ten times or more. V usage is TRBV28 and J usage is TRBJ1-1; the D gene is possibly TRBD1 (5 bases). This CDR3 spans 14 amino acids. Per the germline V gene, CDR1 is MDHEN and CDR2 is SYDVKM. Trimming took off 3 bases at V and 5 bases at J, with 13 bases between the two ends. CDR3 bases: TGTGCCAGCAGTTTGACACGGGGGAGTACTGAAGCTTTCTTT. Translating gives CASSLTRGSTEAFF.

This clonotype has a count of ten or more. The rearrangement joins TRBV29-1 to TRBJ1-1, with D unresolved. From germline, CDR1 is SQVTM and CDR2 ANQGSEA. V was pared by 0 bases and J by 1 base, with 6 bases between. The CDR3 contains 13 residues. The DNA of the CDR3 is TGCAGCGTTGAAGAGGAGAGGAACACTGAAGCTTTCTTT. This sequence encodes CSVEEERNTEAFF.

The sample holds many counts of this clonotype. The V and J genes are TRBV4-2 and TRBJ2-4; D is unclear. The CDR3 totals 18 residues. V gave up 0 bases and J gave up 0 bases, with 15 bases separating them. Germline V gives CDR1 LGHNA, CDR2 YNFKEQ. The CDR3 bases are TGTGCCAGCAGCCAAGATCTTGTCCGACCACTAGCCAAAAACATTCAGTACTTC. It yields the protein CASSQDLVRPLAKNIQYF.

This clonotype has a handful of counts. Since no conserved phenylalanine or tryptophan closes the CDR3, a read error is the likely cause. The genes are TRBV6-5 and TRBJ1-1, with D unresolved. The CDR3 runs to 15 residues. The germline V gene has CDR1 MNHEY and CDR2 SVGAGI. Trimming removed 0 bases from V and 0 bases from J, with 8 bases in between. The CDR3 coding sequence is TGTGCCAGCAGTTACTCGGGTCTAGTGAACACTGAAGCTTTCTCT. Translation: CASSYSGLVNTEAFS.

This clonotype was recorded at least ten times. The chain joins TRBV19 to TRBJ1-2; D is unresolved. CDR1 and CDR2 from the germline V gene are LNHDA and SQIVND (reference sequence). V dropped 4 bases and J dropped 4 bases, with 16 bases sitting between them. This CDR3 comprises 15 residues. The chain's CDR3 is CASSTTGRLGYGYTF. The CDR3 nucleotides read TGTGCCAGTAGTACGACCGGGCGTTTAGGCTATGGCTACACCTTC.

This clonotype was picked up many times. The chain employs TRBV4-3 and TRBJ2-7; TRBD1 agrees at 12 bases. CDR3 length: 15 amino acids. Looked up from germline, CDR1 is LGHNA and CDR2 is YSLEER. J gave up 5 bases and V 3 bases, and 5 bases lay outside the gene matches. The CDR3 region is CASSQPGQGANEQYF. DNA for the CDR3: TGCGCCAGCAGCCAGCCGGGACAGGGGGCCAACGAGCAGTACTTC.

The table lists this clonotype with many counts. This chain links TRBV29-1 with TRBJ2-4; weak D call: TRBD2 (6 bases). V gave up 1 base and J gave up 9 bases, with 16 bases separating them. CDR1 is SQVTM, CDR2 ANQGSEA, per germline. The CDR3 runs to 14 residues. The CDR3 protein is CSVEVPGRRAIQYF. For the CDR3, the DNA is TGCAGCGTTGAAGTTCCGGGGCGGAGGGCCATTCAGTACTTC.

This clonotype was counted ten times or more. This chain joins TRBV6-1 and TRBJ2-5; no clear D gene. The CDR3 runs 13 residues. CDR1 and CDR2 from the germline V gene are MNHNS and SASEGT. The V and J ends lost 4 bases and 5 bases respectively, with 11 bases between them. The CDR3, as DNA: TGTGCCAGCAGTGTTTCAATTGGGGAGACCCAGTACTTC. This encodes CASSVSIGETQYF.

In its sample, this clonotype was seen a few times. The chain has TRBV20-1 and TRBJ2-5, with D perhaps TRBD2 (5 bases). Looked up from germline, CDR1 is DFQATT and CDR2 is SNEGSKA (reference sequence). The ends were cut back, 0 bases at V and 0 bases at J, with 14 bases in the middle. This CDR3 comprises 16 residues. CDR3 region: CSARDRGRWDQETQYF. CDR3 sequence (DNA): TGCAGTGCTAGAGATCGAGGGAGATGGGACCAAGAGACCCAGTACTTC.

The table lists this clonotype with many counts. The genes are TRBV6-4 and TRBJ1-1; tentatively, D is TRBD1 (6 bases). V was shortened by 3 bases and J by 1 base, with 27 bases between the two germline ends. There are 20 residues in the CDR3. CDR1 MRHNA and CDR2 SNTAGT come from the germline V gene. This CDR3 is CASSESKQGRDWITNTEAFF. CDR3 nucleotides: TGTGCCAGCAGTGAGTCCAAACAGGGAAGGGATTGGATTACGAACACTGAAGCTTTCTTT.

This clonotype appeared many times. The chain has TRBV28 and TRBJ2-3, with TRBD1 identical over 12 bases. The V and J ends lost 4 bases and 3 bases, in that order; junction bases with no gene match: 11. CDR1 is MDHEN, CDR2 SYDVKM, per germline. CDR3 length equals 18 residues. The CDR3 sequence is CASSSRGTGGVVTDTQYF. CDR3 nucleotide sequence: TGTGCCAGCAGTTCGCGGGGGACAGGGGGCGTTGTGACAGATACGCAGTATTTT. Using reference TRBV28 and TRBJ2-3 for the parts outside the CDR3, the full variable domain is DVKVTQSSRYLVKRTGEKVFLECVQDMDHENMFWYRQDPGLGLRLIYFSYDVKMKEKGDIPEGYSVSREKKERFSLILESASTNQTSMYLCASSSRGTGGVVTDTQYFGPGTRLTVL.

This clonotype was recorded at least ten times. CDR3 in DNA: TGTGCCAGCAGCTTAAATGCGGGAGAAGAGACCCAGTACTTC. Protein sequence: CASSLNAGEETQYF. This rearrangement joins TRBV7-3 to TRBJ2-5; TRBD2 agrees at 7 bases. The CDR3 is made up of 14 amino acids. The trim removed 1 base at V and 3 bases at J, leaving 2 bases unmatched. Germline loops: CDR1 SGHTA, CDR2 FQGTGA.

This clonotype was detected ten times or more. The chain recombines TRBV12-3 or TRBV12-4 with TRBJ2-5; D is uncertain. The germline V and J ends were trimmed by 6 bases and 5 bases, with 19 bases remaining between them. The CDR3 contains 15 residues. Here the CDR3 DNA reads TGTGCCAGCAGCCTCTACCTGATGGGGTTGGAGACCCAGTACTTC. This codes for CASSLYLMGLETQYF.

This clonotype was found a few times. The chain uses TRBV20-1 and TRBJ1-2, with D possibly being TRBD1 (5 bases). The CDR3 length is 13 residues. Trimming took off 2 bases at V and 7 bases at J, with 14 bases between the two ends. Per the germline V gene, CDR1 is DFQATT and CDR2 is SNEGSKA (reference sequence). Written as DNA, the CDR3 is TGCAGTGCTAGACCCTTGGGAGGGACTGGCTACACCTTC. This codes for CSARPLGGTGYTF.

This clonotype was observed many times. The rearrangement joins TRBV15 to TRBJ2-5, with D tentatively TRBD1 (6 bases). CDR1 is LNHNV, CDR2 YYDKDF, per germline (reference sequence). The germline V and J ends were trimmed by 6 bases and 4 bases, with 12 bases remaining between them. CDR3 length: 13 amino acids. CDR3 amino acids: CATRNRERETQYF. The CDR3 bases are TGTGCCACCAGGAACAGGGAGAGAGAGACCCAGTACTTC.

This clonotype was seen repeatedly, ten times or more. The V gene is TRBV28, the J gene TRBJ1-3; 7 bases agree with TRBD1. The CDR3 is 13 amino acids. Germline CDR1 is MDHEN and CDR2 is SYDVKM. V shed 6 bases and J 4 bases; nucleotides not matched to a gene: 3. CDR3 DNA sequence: TGTGCCAGCAGACAGGGGACCGGAAACACCATATATTTT. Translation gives CASRQGTGNTIYF.